This TCR beta chain was sequenced for a study of blood T cell repertoires in COVID-19. On the study more broadly: Samples came from the United States, Italy and Spain, spanning acute and convalescent COVID-19.

This CDR3 spans 13 amino acids. Germline CDR1 MNHEY, CDR2 SVGAGI. Trimming left V 5 bases short and J 0 bases short, with 8 bases between. Using immunoSEQ multiplex PCR, the repertoire was profiled, and TCRdb retains in-frame clones only, with some absent. The table includes 200,000 to 300,000 clones, around nine tenths detected once. The study recruited people aged roughly 18 to 100 years across 24 US areas. Each participant's cohort was designated according to participant-reported clinical history. Donors in Cohort 3 who had recovered were those with two negative PCRs, healthcare professional clearance, or resolution of their symptoms.

The chain employs TRBV6-5 and TRBJ2-7, with D hard to call. The receptor comes from a woman aged 18-29 years who had recovered from COVID-19. Sequenced input: PBMCs or T cells enriched from blood (not recorded which). The CDR3 DNA reads TGTGCCAGCAGTAGATTAGCCTCCTACGAGCAGTACTTC. Its protein is CASSRLASYEQYF.